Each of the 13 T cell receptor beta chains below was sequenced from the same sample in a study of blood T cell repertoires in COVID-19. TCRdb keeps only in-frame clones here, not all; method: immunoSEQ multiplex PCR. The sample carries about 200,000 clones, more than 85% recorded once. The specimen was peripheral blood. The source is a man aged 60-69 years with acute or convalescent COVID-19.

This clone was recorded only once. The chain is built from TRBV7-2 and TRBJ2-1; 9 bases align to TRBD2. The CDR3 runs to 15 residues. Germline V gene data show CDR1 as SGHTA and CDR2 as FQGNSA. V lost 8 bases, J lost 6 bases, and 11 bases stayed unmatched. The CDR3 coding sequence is TGTGCCAGCCTCCGTGGCGGGGGGGCCTCCAATGAGCAGTTCTTC. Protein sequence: CASLRGGGASNEQFF.

CDR3: CASSHQETQYF. The CDR3 DNA sequence: TGCGCCAGCAGCCATCAAGAGACCCAGTACTTC. The chain uses TRBV5-1 and TRBJ2-5; no firm D call. Per the germline V gene, CDR1 is SGHRS and CDR2 is YFSETQ. The CDR3 contains 11 residues. The V and J ends lost 4 bases and 2 bases respectively, with 3 bases between them.

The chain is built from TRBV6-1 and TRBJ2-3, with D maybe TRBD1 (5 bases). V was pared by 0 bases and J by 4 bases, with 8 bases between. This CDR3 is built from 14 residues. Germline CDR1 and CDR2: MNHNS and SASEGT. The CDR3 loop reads CASSEAVRADTQYF. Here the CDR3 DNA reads TGTGCCAGCAGTGAAGCCGTCAGGGCAGATACGCAGTATTTT.

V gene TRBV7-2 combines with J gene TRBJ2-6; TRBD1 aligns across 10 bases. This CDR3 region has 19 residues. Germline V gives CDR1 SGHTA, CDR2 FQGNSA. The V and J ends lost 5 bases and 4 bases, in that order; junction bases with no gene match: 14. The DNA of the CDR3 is TGTGCCAGCAGCCCCACCGAGAGACAGGGGGCGCGCGGGGCCAACGTCCTGACTTTC. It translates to CASSPTERQGARGANVLTF.

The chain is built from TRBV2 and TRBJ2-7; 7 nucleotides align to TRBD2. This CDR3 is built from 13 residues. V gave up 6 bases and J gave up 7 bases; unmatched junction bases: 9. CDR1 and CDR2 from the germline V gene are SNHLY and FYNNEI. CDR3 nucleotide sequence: TGTGCCAGCAGGGGGGGGTCATTTGAGGAGCAGTACTTC. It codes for CASRGGSFEEQYF.

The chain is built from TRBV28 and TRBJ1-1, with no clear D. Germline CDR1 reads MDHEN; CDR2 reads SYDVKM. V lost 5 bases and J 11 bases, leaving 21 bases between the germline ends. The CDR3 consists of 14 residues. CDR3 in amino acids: CASSPTNRPQRAFF. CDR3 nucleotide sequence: TGTGCCAGCAGTCCAACCAATCGACCCCAGCGGGCTTTCTTT.

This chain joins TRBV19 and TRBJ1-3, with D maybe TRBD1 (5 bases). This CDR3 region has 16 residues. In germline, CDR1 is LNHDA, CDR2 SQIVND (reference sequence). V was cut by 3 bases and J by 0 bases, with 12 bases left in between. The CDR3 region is CASSMTRGSSGNTIYF. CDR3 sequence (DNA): TGTGCCAGTAGTATGACCCGGGGGAGCTCTGGAAACACCATATATTTT.

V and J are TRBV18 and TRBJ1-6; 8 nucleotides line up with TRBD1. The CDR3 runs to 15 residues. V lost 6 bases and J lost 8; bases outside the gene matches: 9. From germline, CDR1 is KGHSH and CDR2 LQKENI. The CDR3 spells CASSPIGQGDSPLHF. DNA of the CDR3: TGTGCCAGCTCCCCCATTGGACAGGGCGATTCACCCCTCCACTTT.

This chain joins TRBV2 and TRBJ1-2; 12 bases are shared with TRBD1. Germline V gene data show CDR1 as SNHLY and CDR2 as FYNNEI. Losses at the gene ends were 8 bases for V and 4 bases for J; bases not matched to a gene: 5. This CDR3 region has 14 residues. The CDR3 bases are TGTGCCAGCCGTATGGGACAGGGGGCCTATGGCTACACCTTC. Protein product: CASRMGQGAYGYTF.

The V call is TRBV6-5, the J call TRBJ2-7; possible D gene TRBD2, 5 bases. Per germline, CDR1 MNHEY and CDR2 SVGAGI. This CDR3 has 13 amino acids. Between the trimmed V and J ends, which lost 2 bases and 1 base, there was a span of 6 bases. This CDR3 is CASSYRGSYEQYF. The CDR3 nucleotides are TGTGCCAGCAGTTACCGCGGGTCCTACGAGCAGTACTTC.

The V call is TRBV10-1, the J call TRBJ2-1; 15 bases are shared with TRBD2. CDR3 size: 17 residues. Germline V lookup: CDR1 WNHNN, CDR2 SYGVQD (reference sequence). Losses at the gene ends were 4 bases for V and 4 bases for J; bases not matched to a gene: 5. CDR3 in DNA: TGCGCCAGCAGTGCCGGGACTAGCGGGGGGAAGTACAATGAGCAGTTCTTC. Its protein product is CASSAGTSGGKYNEQFF.

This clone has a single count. The CDR3 DNA reads as TGTGCCAGCAGTGAAGGGTCGACAGGGACCTACGAGCAGTACTTC. It is translated as CASSEGSTGTYEQYF. This chain uses TRBV2 with TRBJ2-7, with TRBD1 identical over 7 bases. V trimming: 1 base; J trimming: 2 bases; junction bases outside the gene matches: 5. Germline V gene sequence: CDR1 SNHLY, CDR2 FYNNEI. The length of the CDR3 is 15 residues.

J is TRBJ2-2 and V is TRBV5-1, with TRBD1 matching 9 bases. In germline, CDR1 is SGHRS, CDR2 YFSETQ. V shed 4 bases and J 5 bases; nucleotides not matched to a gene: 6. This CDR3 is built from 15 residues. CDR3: CASSPGQGGTGELFF. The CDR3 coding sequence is TGCGCCAGCAGCCCGGGACAGGGAGGTACCGGGGAGCTGTTTTTT. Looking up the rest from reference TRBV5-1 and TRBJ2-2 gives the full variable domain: KAGVTQTPRYLIKTRGQQVTLSCSPISGHRSVSWYQQTPGQGLQFLFEYFSETQRNKGNFPGRFSGRQFSNSRSEMNVSTLELGDSALYLCASSPGQGGTGELFFGEGSRLTVL.